These 26 T cell receptor beta chains originate from one sample sequenced in a study of T cells of healthy individuals. One entry per CDR3 protein results from TCRdb running MiXCR on the 5' RACE reads. Among approximately 100,000 distinct CDR3 sequences, roughly 15% were seen once, and the ten largest hold 6.2%. These receptors all come from a human donor in good health.

This clonotype was counted only a few times. The chain is built from TRBV10-2 and TRBJ2-1, with a tentative D call TRBD2 (6 bases). Germline loops: CDR1 WSHSY, CDR2 SAAADI. This CDR3 has 13 amino acids. Trimming removed 6 bases from V and 5 bases from J, with 11 bases in between. This CDR3 is CASSPTRNNEQFF. Here the CDR3 DNA reads TGCGCCAGCAGCCCGACTAGAAACAATGAGCAGTTCTTC.

This clonotype was detected many times. V usage is TRBV4-1 and J usage is TRBJ1-1; D may be TRBD1 (5 bases). The CDR3 spans 13 residues. Germline lookup yields CDR1 MGHRA and CDR2 YSYEKL. V shed 6 bases and J shed 0 bases, with 8 bases lying between them. This CDR3 is CASRRGLNTEAFF. The CDR3 DNA reads as TGCGCCAGCAGACGGGGCCTGAACACTGAAGCTTTCTTT.

Details on this clonotype: Relative to the germline gene, one junction end is altered; a read error may explain this. The chain combines TRBV7-9 with TRBJ2-7; D not resolved. Germline V gene sequence: CDR1 SEHNR, CDR2 FQNEAQ (reference sequence). The CDR3 extends over 15 amino acids. The CDR3 DNA follows: TGTGCCAGCAGCAGTCCGGCGACGATGCCCTACGAGCTGTACTTC. This translates into CASSSPATMPYELYF. The whole variable domain, remainder taken from reference TRBV7-9 and TRBJ2-7, is DTGVSQNPRHKITKRGQNVTFRCDPISEHNRLYWYRQTLGQGPEFLTYFQNEAQLEKSRLLSDRFSAERPKGSFSTLEIQRTEQGDSAMYLCASSSPATMPYELYFGPGTRLTVT.

This clonotype was seen repeatedly, ten times or more. This chain connects TRBV7-9 to TRBJ2-7, with TRBD1 matching over 9 bases. V lost 8 bases and J lost 4; bases outside the gene matches: 6. There are 13 residues in the CDR3. The V gene's germline CDR1 is SEHNR and CDR2 FQNEAQ (reference sequence). This CDR3 reads CASDGQGRYEQYF. The CDR3 DNA follows: TGTGCCAGCGATGGACAGGGGAGGTACGAGCAGTACTTC.

At least ten counts were recorded for this clonotype. The rearrangement uses TRBV15 and TRBJ1-2; D gene uncertain. Germline V lookup: CDR1 LNHNV, CDR2 YYDKDF (reference sequence). The V and J ends lost 0 bases and 4 bases respectively, with 9 bases between them. CDR3 length equals 14 residues. The CDR3 reads CATSRDRRLYGYTF. The CDR3, as DNA: TGTGCCACCAGCAGAGATAGGAGGCTCTATGGCTACACCTTC.

The chain carries TRBV4-3 and TRBJ2-5; D gene unclear. The ends were cut back, 0 bases at V and 5 bases at J, with 10 bases in the middle. This CDR3 is 14 amino acids long. CDR1 and CDR2 from the germline V gene are LGHNA and YSLEER. Here the CDR3 reads CASSQDTAFETQYF. In DNA, the CDR3 is TGCGCCAGCAGCCAAGATACCGCTTTCGAGACCCAGTACTTC.

This clonotype has only a few counts. The chain's CDR3 is CASSQPHEGGTTQYF. CDR3 nucleotide sequence: TGTGCCAGCAGCCAACCTCACGAGGGGGGAACCACGCAGTATTTT. This chain links TRBV4-2 with TRBJ2-3; D possibly matches TRBD1 or TRBD2 (6 bases each). V was cut by 2 bases and J by 9 bases, with 18 bases left in between. This CDR3 spans 15 amino acids. Germline CDR1 LGHNA, CDR2 YNFKEQ.

The chain uses TRBV28 and TRBJ1-5, with D unclear. The CDR3 has 14 residues. The germline CDR1 and CDR2 sequences are MDHEN and SYDVKM. V was clipped by 3 bases and J by 4 bases, with 10 bases between them. CDR3 sequence reads: CASSFWSGNQPQHF. For the CDR3, the DNA is TGTGCCAGCAGTTTTTGGTCGGGGAATCAGCCCCAGCATTTT.

This clonotype was observed many times. The chain employs TRBV6-6 and TRBJ1-3; no firm D call. Germline V gene lookup returns CDR1 MNHNY and CDR2 SVGAGI (reference sequence). The CDR3 length is 17 residues. The V and J ends lost 0 bases and 4 bases respectively, with 16 bases between them. The CDR3 DNA is TGTGCCAGCAGTTACTCGAAGGGTCCGAGACCGGGAAACACCATATATTTT. Translating it yields CASSYSKGPRPGNTIYF.

The rearrangement joins TRBV3-1 to TRBJ1-3; D call uncertain. The CDR3 has 13 residues. The V end lost 7 bases, the J end lost 3 bases, and 10 bases lay between the germline ends. Germline V gene data show CDR1 as LGHDT and CDR2 as YNNKEL (reference sequence). The CDR3 DNA reads TGTGCCAGCACCCAGCAAGGTGGAAACACCATATATTTT. Amino acids: CASTQQGGNTIYF.

This clonotype was seen at least ten times. The chain links TRBV27 to TRBJ1-6, with 8 bases matching TRBD1. V shed 5 bases and J 8 bases; nucleotides not matched to a gene: 11. Per germline, CDR1 MNHEY and CDR2 SMNVEV (reference sequence). The CDR3 is 16 residues long. This chain's CDR3 is CASSLDRGPDDSPLHF. CDR3 sequence (DNA): TGTGCCAGCAGTCTCGACAGGGGCCCTGATGATTCACCCCTCCACTTT.

This clonotype was detected many times. The rearrangement uses TRBV4-3 and TRBJ1-2, with D possibly TRBD1 on 6 matching bases. Germline lookup yields CDR1 LGHNA and CDR2 YSLEER. Trimming took 0 bases from V and 4 from J, leaving 9 bases between them. The CDR3 sequence is 14 residues long. CDR3 nucleotide sequence: TGCGCCAGCAGCCAAGATTCCAGGGGCTATGGCTACACCTTC. This gives the protein CASSQDSRGYGYTF.

The chain has TRBV7-2 and TRBJ1-6; tentatively, D is TRBD1 (6 bases). The CDR3 has 13 residues. The ends were cut back, 2 bases at V and 7 bases at J, with 6 bases in the middle. Germline V gene data show CDR1 as SGHTA and CDR2 as FQGNSA. As DNA, the CDR3 is TGTGCCAGCAGCTTACAGGGGAATTCACCCCTCCACTTT. It translates to CASSLQGNSPLHF.

In its sample, this clonotype was seen a few times. The chain carries TRBV20-1 and TRBJ2-7; TRBD1 matches 7 bases. Germline V gene data show CDR1 as DFQATT and CDR2 as SNEGSKA (reference sequence). The CDR3 has 13 residues. V lost 3 bases, J lost 0 bases, and 2 bases stayed unmatched. Here the CDR3 DNA reads TGCAGTGCTAGCCGGGACAGCTCCTACGAGCAGTACTTC. Its translation is CSASRDSSYEQYF.

This clonotype was counted many times. The V call is TRBV20-1, the J call TRBJ2-3; 7 nucleotides agree with TRBD2. This CDR3 has 13 amino acids. The junction had 6 bases not matched to a gene; V was cut back by 8 bases and J by 1 base. Germline V gene data show CDR1 as DFQATT and CDR2 as SNEGSKA (reference sequence). The CDR3, as DNA: TGCAGTTTAATGGGGGGGGGCACAGATACGCAGTATTTT. Amino acids: CSLMGGGTDTQYF.

The table lists this clonotype with a few counts. The chain couples TRBV5-1 to TRBJ2-7; D is unresolved. The ends were cut back, 4 bases at V and 2 bases at J, with 13 bases in the middle. The CDR3 runs 14 residues. Germline loops: CDR1 SGHRS, CDR2 YFSETQ. CDR3 sequence reads: CASSPQVSAYEQYF. CDR3 coding DNA: TGCGCCAGCAGCCCCCAGGTATCGGCCTACGAGCAGTACTTC.

In this sample, this clonotype turned up many times. V usage is TRBV4-1 and J usage is TRBJ2-5, with TRBD2 matching over 8 bases. The CDR3 sequence is 15 residues long. J gave up 4 bases and V 3 bases, and 7 bases lay outside the gene matches. CDR1 is MGHRA, CDR2 YSYEKL, per germline. CDR3 residues: CASSQGLERGETQYF. CDR3 bases: TGCGCCAGCAGCCAGGGACTAGAGCGGGGAGAGACCCAGTACTTC.

This clonotype was seen a few times. The genes are TRBV7-9 and TRBJ2-4; unclear D gene. The CDR3 length is 11 residues. V lost 3 bases and J lost 10, with 7 bases in between. The germline V gene has CDR1 SEHNR and CDR2 FQNEAQ (reference sequence). CDR3 protein: CASSFGEIQYF. DNA for the CDR3: TGTGCCAGCAGCTTTGGTGAAATTCAGTACTTC.

Many counts were recorded for this clonotype. The genes are TRBV28 and TRBJ2-1; 10 nucleotides match TRBD2. CDR3 length: 14 amino acids. Per the germline V gene, CDR1 is MDHEN and CDR2 is SYDVKM. V dropped 6 bases and J dropped 4; count of bases not matched to a gene: 3. DNA for the CDR3: TGTGCCAGCAGGGGACTAGCGAGATACAATGAGCAGTTCTTC. Its protein is CASRGLARYNEQFF.

This clonotype was seen repeatedly, ten times or more. The gene calls are TRBV29-1 and TRBJ2-1; a possible D gene is TRBD2 (6 bases). V shed 3 bases and J shed 8 bases, with 11 bases lying between them. The V gene's germline CDR1 is SQVTM and CDR2 ANQGSEA. The CDR3 extends over 12 amino acids. CDR3 region: CSVDSGGDEQFF. In DNA, the CDR3 is TGCAGCGTTGATTCGGGCGGGGATGAGCAGTTCTTC.

This clonotype came up a few times. V gene TRBV7-3 combines with J gene TRBJ2-1; D is possibly TRBD2 (5 bases). Trimming removed 1 base at V and 2 bases at J, with 12 bases between. This CDR3 comprises 16 residues. CDR1 is SGHTA, CDR2 FQGTGA, per germline. The DNA of the CDR3 is TGTGCCAGCAGCTTAAATTCATTCGGGGCCTACAATGAGCAGTTCTTC. This translates into CASSLNSFGAYNEQFF.

This chain uses TRBV30 with TRBJ1-6; D may be TRBD1 (5 bases). Trimming took 3 bases from V and 7 from J, leaving 19 bases between them. The length of the CDR3 is 16 residues. Germline V gene data show CDR1 as GTSNPN and CDR2 as SVGIG (reference sequence). CDR3 nucleotides: TGTGCCTGGAGGCAAGATGTCGGGGGTCGAAATTCACCCCTCCACTTT. Protein product: CAWRQDVGGRNSPLHF.

This clonotype was seen just once. V gene TRBV12-3 or TRBV12-4 combines with J gene TRBJ1-2; D not certain. The CDR3 is 12 amino acids. Trimming stripped 3 bases from V and 4 bases from J, with 6 bases between. The CDR3 here is CASSLVSYGYTF. CDR3 nucleotides: TGTGCCAGCAGTTTGGTGAGCTATGGCTACACCTTC.

Concerning this clonotype: A junction boundary mismatches the germline segment, possibly from a read error. The chain combines TRBV2 with TRBJ2-7, with 11 bases lining up with TRBD1. Germline CDR1 SNHLY, CDR2 FYNNEI. The CDR3 is 12 residues long. CDR3 protein: CASSYTPGQGDF. DNA for the CDR3: TGTGCCAGCAGCTACACCCCGGGACAGGGGGACTTC.

V usage is TRBV12-3 or TRBV12-4 and J usage is TRBJ2-1; a possible D gene is TRBD2 (5 bases). The ends were cut back, 6 bases at V and 6 bases at J, with 18 bases in the middle. The CDR3 contains 15 residues. CDR3 loop: CASSSRALGSNEQFF. CDR3 nucleotides: TGTGCCAGCAGCTCCCGCGCACTAGGTTCCAATGAGCAGTTCTTC.

The V and J genes are TRBV5-1 and TRBJ2-3; TRBD1 matches at 8 bases. This CDR3 comprises 15 residues. In germline, CDR1 is SGHRS, CDR2 YFSETQ. V trimming: 4 bases; J trimming: 0 bases; junction bases outside the gene matches: 4. The CDR3 sequence is CASSPGQASTDTQYF. The CDR3 nucleotides are TGCGCCAGCAGCCCGGGACAGGCTAGCACAGATACGCAGTATTTT.